This T cell receptor beta chain was sequenced in a study of cytomegalovirus exposure and HLA in healthy donors. Whole-study context: Assignment to the Caucasian-associated ancestry cluster applied to approximately 79% of the approximately 360 genotyped donors.

The study ran its PCR with 60 Vbeta and 13 Jbeta primers. TCRdb's copy holds only in-frame clones and misses some; the assay was immunoSEQ multiplex PCR. The data hold more than 150,000 clones, with less than 80% observed a single time. This CDR3 comprises 16 residues. CDR1 is WNHNN, CDR2 SYGVQD, per germline (reference sequence). J lost 4 bases, V lost 1 base, and 9 bases had no gene match. This clone was counted once. Antigen: not known. Notes on the study in general: Previously analyzed data showed that most TCR beta V segments were productive at a frequency of about 90% or about 30%. The study dropped some indistinguishable V segments, TRBV6-2 and TRBV6-3 among them. Other equally common chains were less clonally expanded than HLA-associated TCR beta chains, a later analysis showed.

This chain links TRBV10-1 with TRBJ2-7; 8 bases are a match to TRBD1. The receptor's source is a man aged 18 to 29 in good health and CMV-seronegative. The sequenced sample consisted of PBMCs. CDR3 nucleotide sequence: TGCGCCAGCAGTGAGTGTAGACAGGGGCCAATTTACGAGCAGTACTTC. Translated: CASSECRQGPIYEQYF.